One sample yielded the 20 T cell receptor beta chains listed below, sequenced in a study of control samples from healthy donors and cancer patients. Profiled with immunoSEQ multiplex PCR; TCRdb holds only in-frame clones, not every one. The sample has tens of thousands of clones; more than 70% are singletons. What was sequenced was blood. The receptors were gathered from a woman in her forties or fifties in good health.

V gene TRBV6-6 combines with J gene TRBJ2-3; 9 nucleotides line up with TRBD2. The CDR3 sequence is 14 residues long. Trimming cost V 5 bases and J 3 bases; bases outside gene matches: 3. The germline V gene encodes CDR1 MNHNY and CDR2 SVGAGI (reference sequence). CDR3 DNA: TGTGCCAGCAGTAATGGACTAGCGACAGATACGCAGTATTTT. Translating it yields CASSNGLATDTQYF.

V usage is TRBV30 and J usage is TRBJ1-4; perhaps TRBD1 as D (6 bases). V lost 2 bases and J lost 5, with 12 bases in between. This CDR3 has 14 amino acids. Germline V gene sequence: CDR1 GTSNPN, CDR2 SVGIG (reference sequence). Here the CDR3 reads CAWSLAGENEKLFF. The DNA of the CDR3 is TGTGCCTGGAGTTTGGCAGGGGAAAATGAAAAACTGTTTTTT.

CDR3 sequence (DNA): TGTGCCAGCAGCGTACCGGCTGGACTGGTAACAGACAATGAGCAGTTCTTC. Translated: CASSVPAGLVTDNEQFF. V and J are TRBV9 and TRBJ2-1, with TRBD2 as a possible D gene (5 bases). The CDR3 is 17 amino acids. Trimming took off 1 base at V and 5 bases at J, with 19 bases between the two ends. Germline V gives CDR1 SGDLS, CDR2 YYNGEE.

This clone was recorded only once. The chain joins TRBV18 to TRBJ1-2; D gene ambiguous. This CDR3 has 13 amino acids. Looked up from germline, CDR1 is KGHSH and CDR2 is LQKENI. The ends were cut back, 3 bases at V and 1 base at J, with 6 bases in the middle. The CDR3 here is CASSPGSNYGYTF. CDR3 coding DNA: TGTGCCAGCTCACCGGGCAGTAACTATGGCTACACCTTC.

The J gene is TRBJ2-7, the V gene TRBV7-2; 8 bases line up with TRBD1. Trimming took 4 bases from V and 5 from J; bases not matched to a gene: 7. Germline V gene sequence: CDR1 SGHTA, CDR2 FQGNSA. The CDR3 has 14 amino acids. CDR3 DNA sequence: TGTGCCAGCAGCTCGGACAGGGTGATCCACGAGCAGTACTTC. Encoded protein: CASSSDRVIHEQYF.

The V and J genes are TRBV20-1 and TRBJ1-1, with TRBD1 as a possible D gene (6 bases). This CDR3 region has 11 residues. The ends were cut back, 6 bases at V and 7 bases at J, with 12 bases in the middle. Germline CDR1 reads DFQATT; CDR2 reads SNEGSKA (reference sequence). The CDR3 region has the DNA TGCAGTGCCATACCGGGACATGAAGCTTTCTTT. This encodes CSAIPGHEAFF.

This chain links TRBV12-5 with TRBJ2-7, with TRBD1 matching over 11 bases. V was pared by 8 bases and J by 2 bases, with 5 bases of the junction left unmatched. Looked up from germline, CDR1 is LGHNT and CDR2 is FRNRAP. This CDR3 comprises 14 residues. The CDR3 loop is CASLGQGATYEQYF. As DNA, the CDR3 is TGTGCTAGTTTAGGACAGGGGGCCACCTACGAGCAGTACTTC.

The rearrangement links TRBV5-1 to TRBJ2-2; D gene ambiguous. Between the trimmed V and J ends, which lost 0 bases and 7 bases, there was a span of 10 bases. The CDR3 runs 14 residues. Per the germline V gene, CDR1 is SGHRS and CDR2 is YFSETQ. The CDR3 sequence: CASSLATDGGELFF. DNA for the CDR3: TGCGCCAGCAGCTTGGCCACGGATGGCGGGGAGCTGTTTTTT.

The V and J genes are TRBV2 and TRBJ2-6; D not resolved. Trimming took 1 base from V and 1 from J, leaving 5 bases between them. CDR3 length: 15 residues. Germline V gives CDR1 SNHLY, CDR2 FYNNEI. As DNA, the CDR3 is TGTGCCAGCAGTGAAGAATTTTCTGGGGCCAACGTCCTGACTTTC. This translates into CASSEEFSGANVLTF.

V gene TRBV5-4 combines with J gene TRBJ1-6, with TRBD1 matching over 7 bases. CDR1 is SGHNT, CDR2 YYREEE, per germline (reference sequence). The CDR3 is 16 amino acids. The junction had 2 bases not matched to a gene; V was cut back by 0 bases and J by 2 bases. The CDR3 spells CASSLAGGTYNSPLHF. The CDR3 nucleotides read TGTGCCAGCAGCTTGGCAGGGGGAACCTATAATTCACCCCTCCACTTT.

CDR3 bases: TGTGCCAGTAGTTTGAAGACAGGGCACAATGAGCAGTTCTTC. Translation: CASSLKTGHNEQFF. This chain links TRBV19 with TRBJ2-1; 7 bases line up with TRBD1. Germline trimming cut 5 bases from V and 5 bases from J; bases unmatched to any gene: 6. Germline V lookup: CDR1 LNHDA, CDR2 SQIVND (reference sequence). This CDR3 spans 14 amino acids.

The chain links TRBV25-1 to TRBJ1-3; a weak D match, TRBD1 (5 bases). Trimming took 5 bases from V and 0 from J, leaving 17 bases between them. This CDR3 contains 17 residues. CDR1 is MGHDK and CDR2 is SYGVNS in the germline V gene. CDR3 sequence reads: CASSPYWGESSGNTIYF. DNA of the CDR3: TGTGCCAGCAGTCCTTACTGGGGCGAATCCTCTGGAAACACCATATATTTT.

This clone occurred once. The rearrangement links TRBV5-8 to TRBJ1-4; D is possibly TRBD1 (5 bases). Trimming stripped 2 bases from V and 8 bases from J, with 13 bases between. CDR3 length: 14 amino acids. CDR1 and CDR2 from the germline V gene are SGHTS and YDEGEE. CDR3 residues: CASSLRGRGEKLFF. CDR3 coding DNA: TGTGCCAGCAGCTTAAGGGGAAGGGGCGAAAAACTGTTTTTT.

V and J are TRBV6-5 and TRBJ1-2; no firm D call. CDR3 length: 12 amino acids. The V gene lost 7 bases and the J gene lost 8 bases, with 14 bases spanning the gap. From germline, CDR1 is MNHEY and CDR2 SVGAGI. The chain's CDR3 is CASTEARVGYTF. The CDR3 bases are TGTGCCAGCACCGAGGCGAGGGTGGGCTACACCTTC.

This clone was detected only a few times. This sequence joins TRBV6-6 and TRBJ1-2; 7 bases are shared with TRBD1. The CDR3 length is 16 residues. Germline assignment: CDR1 MNHNY and CDR2 SVGAGI (reference sequence). V dropped 4 bases and J dropped 2; count of bases not matched to a gene: 10. CDR3 amino acids: CASSLSATGSNYGYTF. The CDR3 coding sequence is TGTGCCAGCAGTTTGTCAGCGACAGGGAGCAACTATGGCTACACCTTC.

The V and J genes are TRBV7-2 and TRBJ2-3; D is unresolved. CDR1 and CDR2 (germline): SGHTA, FQGNSA. Trimming took 1 base from V and 3 from J, leaving 8 bases between them. This CDR3 has 14 residues. This CDR3 reads CASSLGVYTDTQYF. The DNA for the CDR3 is TGTGCCAGCAGCTTAGGCGTTTATACAGATACGCAGTATTTT.

The chain has TRBV24-1 and TRBJ2-3; D is ambiguous. The CDR3 runs 11 residues. Germline CDR1 is KGHDR and CDR2 is SFDVKD. V was shortened by 3 bases and J by 6 bases, with 3 bases between the two germline ends. CDR3 protein: CATSDLDTQYF. The CDR3 bases are TGTGCCACCAGTGATCTTGATACGCAGTATTTT.

The chain is built from TRBV2 and TRBJ1-6; D is undetermined. V lost 4 bases to trimming and J lost 7 bases, with 11 bases between them. Germline lookup yields CDR1 SNHLY and CDR2 FYNNEI. This CDR3 is built from 14 residues. CDR3 sequence (DNA): TGTGCCAGCAGTGTCGGCTTTTCAAATTCACCCCTCCACTTT. Residues: CASSVGFSNSPLHF.

The chain carries TRBV12-3 or TRBV12-4 and TRBJ1-2; D call uncertain. V was cut by 10 bases and J by 4 bases, with 13 bases left in between. There are 12 residues in the CDR3. DNA of the CDR3: TGTGCCACTTACAGAGCACTCTATGGCTACACCTTC. As protein: CATYRALYGYTF.

This clone was observed a few times. The chain couples TRBV4-1 to TRBJ1-1, with D uncertain. Germline V gene data show CDR1 as MGHRA and CDR2 as YSYEKL. V was cut by 1 base and J by 4 bases, with 13 bases left in between. The CDR3 loop spans 15 amino acids. The CDR3: CASSQGLGLFTEAFF. The CDR3 DNA is TGCGCCAGCAGCCAAGGTCTAGGGTTATTCACTGAAGCTTTCTTT.